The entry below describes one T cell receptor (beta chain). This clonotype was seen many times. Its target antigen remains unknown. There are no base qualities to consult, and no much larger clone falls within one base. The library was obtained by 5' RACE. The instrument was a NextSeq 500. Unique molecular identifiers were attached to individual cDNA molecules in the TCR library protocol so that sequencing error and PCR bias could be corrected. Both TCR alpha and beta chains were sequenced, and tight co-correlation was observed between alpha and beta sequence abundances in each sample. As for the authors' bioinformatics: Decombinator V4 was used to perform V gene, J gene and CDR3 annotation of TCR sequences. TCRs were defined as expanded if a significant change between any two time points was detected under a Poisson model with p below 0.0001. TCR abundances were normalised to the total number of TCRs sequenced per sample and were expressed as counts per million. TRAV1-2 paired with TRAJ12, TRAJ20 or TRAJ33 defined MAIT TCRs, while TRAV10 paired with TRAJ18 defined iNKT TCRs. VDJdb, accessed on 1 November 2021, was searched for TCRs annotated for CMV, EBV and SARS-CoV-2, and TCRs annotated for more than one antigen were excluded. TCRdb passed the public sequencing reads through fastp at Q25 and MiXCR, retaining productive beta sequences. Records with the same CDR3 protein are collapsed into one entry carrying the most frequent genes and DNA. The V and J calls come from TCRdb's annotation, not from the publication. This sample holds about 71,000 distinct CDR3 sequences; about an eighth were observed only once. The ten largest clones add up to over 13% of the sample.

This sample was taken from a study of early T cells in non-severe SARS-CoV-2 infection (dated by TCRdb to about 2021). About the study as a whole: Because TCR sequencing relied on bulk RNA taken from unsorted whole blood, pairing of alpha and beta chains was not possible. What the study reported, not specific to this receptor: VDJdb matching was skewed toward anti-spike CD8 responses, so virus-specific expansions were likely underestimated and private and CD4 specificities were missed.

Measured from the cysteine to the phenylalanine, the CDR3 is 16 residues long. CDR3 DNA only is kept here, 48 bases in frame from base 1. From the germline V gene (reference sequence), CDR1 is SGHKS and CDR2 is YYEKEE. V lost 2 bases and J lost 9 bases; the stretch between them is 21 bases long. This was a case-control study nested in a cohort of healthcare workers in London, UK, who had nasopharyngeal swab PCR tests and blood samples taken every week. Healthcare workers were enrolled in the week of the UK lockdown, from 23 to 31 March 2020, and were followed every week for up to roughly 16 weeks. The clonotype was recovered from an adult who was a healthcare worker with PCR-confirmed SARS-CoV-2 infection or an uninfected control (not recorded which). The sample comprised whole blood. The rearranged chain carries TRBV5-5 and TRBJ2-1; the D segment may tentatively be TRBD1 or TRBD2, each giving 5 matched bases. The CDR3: CASSFRVGVGDGEQFF. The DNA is TGTGCCAGCAGCTTCAGGGTAGGAGTGGGGGATGGTGAGCAGTTCTTC.